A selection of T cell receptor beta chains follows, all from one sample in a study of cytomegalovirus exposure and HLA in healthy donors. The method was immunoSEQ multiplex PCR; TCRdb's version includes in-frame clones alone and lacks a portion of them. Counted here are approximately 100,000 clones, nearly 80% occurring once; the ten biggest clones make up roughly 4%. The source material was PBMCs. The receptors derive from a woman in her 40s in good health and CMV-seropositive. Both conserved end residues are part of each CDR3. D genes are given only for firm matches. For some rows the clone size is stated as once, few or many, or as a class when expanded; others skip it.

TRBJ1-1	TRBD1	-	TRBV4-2	TGTGCCAGCAGCCAAGGACAGGGAGGGAACACTGAAGCTTTCTTT	CASSQGQGGNTEAFF
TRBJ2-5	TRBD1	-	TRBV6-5	TGTGCCAGCAGTTACGCCGGGACAGGGGAGGAGACCCAGTACTTC	CASSYAGTGEETQYF
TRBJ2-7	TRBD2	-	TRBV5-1	TGCGCCAGCAGCTTGGTGCCACAGACTAGCGGGAAAACCTACGAGCAGTACTTC	CASSLVPQTSGKTYEQYF
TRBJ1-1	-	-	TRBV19	TGTGCCAGTAGTATTGGCAGCACTGAAGCTTTCTTT	CASSIGSTEAFF
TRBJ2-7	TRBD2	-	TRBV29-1	TGCAGCGTCGGGGGGTACTACGAGCAGTACTTC	CSVGGYYEQYF
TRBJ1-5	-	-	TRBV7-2	TGTGCCAGCAGCTTAGTTGGGCTCAATCAGCCCCAGCATTTT	CASSLVGLNQPQHF
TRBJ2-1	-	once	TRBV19	TGTGCCAGTAGTGCCGGGACCTACAATGAGCAGTTCTTC	CASSAGTYNEQFF
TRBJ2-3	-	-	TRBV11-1	TGTGCCAGCAGCCACAGGGTATTAGGCACAGATACGCAGTATTTT	CASSHRVLGTDTQYF
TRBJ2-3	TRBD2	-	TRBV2	TGTGCCAGCAGTCCGGGACTAGCGGGAGAGTTGGCGCAGTATTTT	CASSPGLAGELAQYF
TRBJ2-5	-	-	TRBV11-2	TGTGCCAGCAGCTCCCATTCAGGGGCCTGGGAGACCCAGTACTTC	CASSSHSGAWETQYF
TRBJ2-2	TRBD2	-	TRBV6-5	TGTGCCAGCAGCCTGGGACTAGTCCCCGGGGAGCTGTTTTTT	CASSLGLVPGELFF
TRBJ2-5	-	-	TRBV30	TGTGCCTGGAGTGGACCAGCGGGCAAAAGGGCAGAGACCCAGTACTTC	CAWSGPAGKRAETQYF
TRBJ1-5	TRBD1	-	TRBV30	TGTGCCTGGAGTAGGGGACAGGGGGGAGATAGCAATCAGCCCCAGCATTTT	CAWSRGQGGDSNQPQHF
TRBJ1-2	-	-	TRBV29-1	TGCAGCGTTGACGACGAAGGGGGTCATGGCTACACCTTC	CSVDDEGGHGYTF
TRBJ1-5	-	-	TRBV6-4	TGTGCCAGCAGTGAAGGCGGGGACGGGAATCAGCCCCAGCATTTT	CASSEGGDGNQPQHF
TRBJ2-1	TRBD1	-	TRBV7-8	TGTGCCAGCAGCTCAGTAGGCCTAGACAGGGACAATGAGCAGTTCTTC	CASSSVGLDRDNEQFF
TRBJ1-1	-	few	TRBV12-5	TGTGCTAGTGCCCTACAGATGGGGGGGAACACTGAAGCTTTCTTT	CASALQMGGNTEAFF
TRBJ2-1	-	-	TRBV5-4	TGTGCCAGCAGCCGGGACGGGACACCTTACAATGAGCAGTTCTTC	CASSRDGTPYNEQFF
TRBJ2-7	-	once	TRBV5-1	TGCGCCAGCAGCCCAACCGGAGAGGGCGAGCAGTACTTC	CASSPTGEGEQYF
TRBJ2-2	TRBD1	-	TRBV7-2	TGTGCCAGCAGCTATCGGACAGGGAACACCGGGGAGCTGTTTTTT	CASSYRTGNTGELFF
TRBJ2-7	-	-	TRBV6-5	TGTGCCAGCAGTTACTACGGGGGAGATCCTCTCTACGAGCAGTACTTC	CASSYYGGDPLYEQYF
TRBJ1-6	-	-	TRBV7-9	TGTGCCAGCAGCCCTGGCGGGTCACCCCTCCACTTT	CASSPGGSPLHF
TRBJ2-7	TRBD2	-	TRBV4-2	TGTGCCAGCAGAACCCTTGTAGCGGGAGTAGTCTACGAGCAGTACTTC	CASRTLVAGVVYEQYF
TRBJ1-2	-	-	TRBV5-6	TGTGCCAGCAGCTTGGGGACAAGTTTTTATGGCTACACCTTC	CASSLGTSFYGYTF
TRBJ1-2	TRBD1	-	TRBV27	TGTGCCAGCAGGCCGGGACAGGGGGCCTTTTTTGGTGGCTACACCTTC	CASRPGQGAFFGGYTF
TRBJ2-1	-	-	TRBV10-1	TGCGCCAGCAGTGAGGAGGGGGGGCCTGAGCAGTTCTTC	CASSEEGGPEQFF
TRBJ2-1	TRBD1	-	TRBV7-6	TGTGCCAGCAGCTTTCGGACAGGGGAAGGCAATGAGCAGTTCTTC	CASSFRTGEGNEQFF
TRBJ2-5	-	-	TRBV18	TGTGCCAGCTCACCATCGGTTTCTCTCCAAGAGACCCAGTACTTC	CASSPSVSLQETQYF
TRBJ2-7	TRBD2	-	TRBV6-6	TGTGCCAGCCTTGCGGGAGGTGCCTACGAGCAGTACTTC	CASLAGGAYEQYF